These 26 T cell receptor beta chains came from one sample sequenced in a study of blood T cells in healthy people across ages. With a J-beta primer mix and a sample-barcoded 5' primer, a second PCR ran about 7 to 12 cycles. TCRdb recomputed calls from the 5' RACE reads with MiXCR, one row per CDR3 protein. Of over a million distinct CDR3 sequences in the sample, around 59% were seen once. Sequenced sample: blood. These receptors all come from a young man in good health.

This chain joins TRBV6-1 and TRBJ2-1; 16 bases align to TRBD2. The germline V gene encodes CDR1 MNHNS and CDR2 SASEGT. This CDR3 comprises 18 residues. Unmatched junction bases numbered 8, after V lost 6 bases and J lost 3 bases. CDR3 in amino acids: CASRSPGLAGGYYNEQFF. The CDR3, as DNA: TGTGCCAGCAGGTCCCCGGGACTAGCGGGGGGGTACTACAATGAGCAGTTCTTC.

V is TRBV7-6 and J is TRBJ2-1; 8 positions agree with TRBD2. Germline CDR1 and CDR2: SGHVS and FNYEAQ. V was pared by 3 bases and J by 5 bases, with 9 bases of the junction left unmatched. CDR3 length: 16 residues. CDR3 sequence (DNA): TGTGCCAGCAGCTTGGGTGAAGCGGGAGTGAACAATGAGCAGTTCTTC. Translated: CASSLGEAGVNNEQFF. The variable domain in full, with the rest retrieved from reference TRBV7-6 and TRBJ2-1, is GAGVSQSPRYKVTKRGQDVALRCDPISGHVSLYWYRQALGQGPEFLTYFNYEAQQDKSGLPNDRFSAERPEGSISTLTIQRTEQRDSAMYRCASSLGEAGVNNEQFFGPGTRLTVL.

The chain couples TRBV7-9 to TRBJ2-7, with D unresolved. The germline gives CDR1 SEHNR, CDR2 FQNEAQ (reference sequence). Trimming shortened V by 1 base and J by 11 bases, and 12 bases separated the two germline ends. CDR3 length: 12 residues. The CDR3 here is CASSLDRAREYF. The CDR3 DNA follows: TGTGCCAGCAGCTTAGATAGGGCACGGGAGTACTTC.

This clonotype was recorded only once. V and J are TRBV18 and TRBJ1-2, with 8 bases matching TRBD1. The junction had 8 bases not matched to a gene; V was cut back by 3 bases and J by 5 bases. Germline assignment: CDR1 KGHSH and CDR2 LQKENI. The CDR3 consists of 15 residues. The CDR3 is CASSPSGQGGYGYTF. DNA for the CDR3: TGTGCCAGCTCACCCTCCGGACAGGGTGGATATGGCTACACCTTC.

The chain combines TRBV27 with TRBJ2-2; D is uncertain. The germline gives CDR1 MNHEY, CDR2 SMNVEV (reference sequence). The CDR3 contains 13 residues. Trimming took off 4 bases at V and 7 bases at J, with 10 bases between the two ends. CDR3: CASSSTTGGELFF. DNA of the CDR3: TGTGCCAGCAGTTCAACAACGGGCGGGGAGCTGTTTTTT.

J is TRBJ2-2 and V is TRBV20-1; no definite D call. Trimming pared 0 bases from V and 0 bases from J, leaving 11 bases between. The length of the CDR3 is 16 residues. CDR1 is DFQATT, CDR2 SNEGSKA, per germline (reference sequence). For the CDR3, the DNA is TGCAGTGCTAGAGACCTCCGGAGATCGAACACCGGGGAGCTGTTTTTT. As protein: CSARDLRRSNTGELFF.

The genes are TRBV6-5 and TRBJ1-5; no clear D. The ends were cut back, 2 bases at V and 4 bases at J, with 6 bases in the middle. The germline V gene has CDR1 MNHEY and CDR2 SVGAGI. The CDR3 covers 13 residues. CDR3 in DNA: TGTGCCAGCAGTTACGCCTTAAATCAGCCCCAGCATTTT. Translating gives CASSYALNQPQHF.

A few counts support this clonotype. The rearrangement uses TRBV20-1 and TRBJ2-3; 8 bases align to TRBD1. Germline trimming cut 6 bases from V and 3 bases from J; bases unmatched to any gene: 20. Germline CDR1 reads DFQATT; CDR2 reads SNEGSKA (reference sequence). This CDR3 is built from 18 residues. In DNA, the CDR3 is TGCAGTGCAACGGACAGGGCGTTGGGGGGAGGCGCGACAGATACGCAGTATTTT. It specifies CSATDRALGGGATDTQYF.

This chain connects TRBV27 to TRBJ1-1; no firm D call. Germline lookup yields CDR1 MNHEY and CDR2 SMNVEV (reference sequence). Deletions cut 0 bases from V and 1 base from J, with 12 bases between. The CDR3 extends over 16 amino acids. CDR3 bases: TGTGCCAGCAGTTTATCGGACCCAGTTGGGAACACTGAAGCTTTCTTT. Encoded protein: CASSLSDPVGNTEAFF.

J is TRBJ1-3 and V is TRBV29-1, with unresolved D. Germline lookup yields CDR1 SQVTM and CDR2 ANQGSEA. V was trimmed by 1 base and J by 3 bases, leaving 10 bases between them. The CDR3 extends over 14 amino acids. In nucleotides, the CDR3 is TGCAGCGTTGAAGCGACACAGCTTGGAAACACCATATATTTT. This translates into CSVEATQLGNTIYF.

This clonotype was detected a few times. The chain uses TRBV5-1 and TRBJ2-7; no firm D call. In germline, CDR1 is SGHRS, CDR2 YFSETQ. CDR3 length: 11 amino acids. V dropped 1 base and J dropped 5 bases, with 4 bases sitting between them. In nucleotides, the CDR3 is TGCGCCAGCAGCTTGCAGAACGAGCAGTACTTC. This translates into CASSLQNEQYF. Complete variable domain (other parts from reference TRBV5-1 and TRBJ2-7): KAGVTQTPRYLIKTRGQQVTLSCSPISGHRSVSWYQQTPGQGLQFLFEYFSETQRNKGNFPGRFSGRQFSNSRSEMNVSTLELGDSALYLCASSLQNEQYFGPGTRLTVT.

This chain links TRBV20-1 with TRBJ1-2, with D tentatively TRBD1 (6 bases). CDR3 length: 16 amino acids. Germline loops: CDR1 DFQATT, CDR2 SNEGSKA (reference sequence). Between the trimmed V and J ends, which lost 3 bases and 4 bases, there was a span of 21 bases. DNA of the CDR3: TGCAGTGCTAGTTTGAGGGACACACAGGGAAGCTATGGCTACACCTTC. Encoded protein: CSASLRDTQGSYGYTF.

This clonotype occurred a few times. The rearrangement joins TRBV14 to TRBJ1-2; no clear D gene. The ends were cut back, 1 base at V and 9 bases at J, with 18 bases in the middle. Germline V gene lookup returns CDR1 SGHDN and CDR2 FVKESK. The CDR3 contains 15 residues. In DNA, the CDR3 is TGTGCCAGCAGCCAAGTATTAGGGCACCCGGGCAGCTACACCTTC. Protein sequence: CASSQVLGHPGSYTF.

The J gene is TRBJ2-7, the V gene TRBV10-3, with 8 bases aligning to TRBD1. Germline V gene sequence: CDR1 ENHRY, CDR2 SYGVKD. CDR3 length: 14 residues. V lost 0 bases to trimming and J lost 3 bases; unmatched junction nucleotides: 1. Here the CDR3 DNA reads TGTGCCATCAGTGAGTCCACAGGGGGCTACGAGCAGTACTTC. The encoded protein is CAISESTGGYEQYF.

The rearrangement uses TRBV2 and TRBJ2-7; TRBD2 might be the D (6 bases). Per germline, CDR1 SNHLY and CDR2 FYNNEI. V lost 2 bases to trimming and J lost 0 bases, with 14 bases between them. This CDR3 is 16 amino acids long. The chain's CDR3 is CASSEHRTTSSYEQYF. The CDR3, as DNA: TGTGCCAGCAGTGAACATCGTACGACTAGCTCCTACGAGCAGTACTTC. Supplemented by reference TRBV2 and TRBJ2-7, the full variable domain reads EPEVTQTPSHQVTQMGQEVILRCVPISNHLYFYWYRQILGQKVEFLVSFYNNEISEKSEIFDDQFSVERPDGSNFTLKIRSTKLEDSAMYFCASSEHRTTSSYEQYFGPGTRLTVT.

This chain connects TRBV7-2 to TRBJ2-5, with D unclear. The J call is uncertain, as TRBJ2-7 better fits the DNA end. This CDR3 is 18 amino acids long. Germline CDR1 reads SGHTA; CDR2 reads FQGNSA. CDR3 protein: CASSLGPQRRTGGYEQYF. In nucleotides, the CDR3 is TGTGCCAGCAGCTTAGGACCCCAAAGAAGGACCGGTGGATACGAGCAGTACTTC.

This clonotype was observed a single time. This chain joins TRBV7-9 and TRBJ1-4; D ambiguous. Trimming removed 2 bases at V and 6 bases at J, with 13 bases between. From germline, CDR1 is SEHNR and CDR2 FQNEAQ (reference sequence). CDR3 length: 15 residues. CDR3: CASSLLNTGDEKLFF. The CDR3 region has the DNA TGTGCCAGCAGCTTACTCAATACCGGAGATGAAAAACTGTTTTTT.

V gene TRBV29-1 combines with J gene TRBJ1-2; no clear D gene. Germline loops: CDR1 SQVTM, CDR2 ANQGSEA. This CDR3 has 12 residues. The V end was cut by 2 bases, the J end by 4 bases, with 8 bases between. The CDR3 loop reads CSVEPSPYGYTF. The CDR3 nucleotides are TGCAGCGTTGAACCGTCCCCCTATGGCTACACCTTC. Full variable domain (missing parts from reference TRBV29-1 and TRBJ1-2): SAVISQKPSRDICQRGTSLTIQCQVDSQVTMMFWYRQQPGQSLTLIATANQGSEATYESGFVIDKFPISRPNLTFSTLTVSNMSPEDSSIYLCSVEPSPYGYTFGSGTRLTVV.

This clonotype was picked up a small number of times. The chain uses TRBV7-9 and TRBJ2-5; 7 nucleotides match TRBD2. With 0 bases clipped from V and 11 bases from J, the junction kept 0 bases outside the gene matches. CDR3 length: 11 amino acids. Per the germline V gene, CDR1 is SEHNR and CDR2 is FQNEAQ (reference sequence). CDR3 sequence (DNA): TGTGCCAGCAGCTTAGCGCGGGAGCAGTACTTC. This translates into CASSLAREQYF.

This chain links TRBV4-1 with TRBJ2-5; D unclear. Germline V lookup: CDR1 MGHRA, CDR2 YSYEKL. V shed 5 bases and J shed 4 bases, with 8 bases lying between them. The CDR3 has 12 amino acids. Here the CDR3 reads CASSREIETQYF. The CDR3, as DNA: TGCGCCAGCAGCAGGGAAATAGAGACCCAGTACTTC.

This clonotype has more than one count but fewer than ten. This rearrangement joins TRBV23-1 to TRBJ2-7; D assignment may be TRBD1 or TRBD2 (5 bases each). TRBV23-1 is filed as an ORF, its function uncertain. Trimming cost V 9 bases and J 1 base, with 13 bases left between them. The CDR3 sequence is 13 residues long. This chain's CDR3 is CARSRDGSYEQYF. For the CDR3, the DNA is TGCGCCAGATCTCGGGACGGGTCCTACGAGCAGTACTTC.

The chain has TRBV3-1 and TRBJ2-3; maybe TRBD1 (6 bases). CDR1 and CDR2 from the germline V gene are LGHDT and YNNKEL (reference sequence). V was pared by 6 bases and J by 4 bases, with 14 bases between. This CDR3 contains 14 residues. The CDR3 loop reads CASSHTGFPDTQYF. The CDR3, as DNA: TGTGCCAGCAGTCATACAGGGTTTCCAGATACGCAGTATTTT.

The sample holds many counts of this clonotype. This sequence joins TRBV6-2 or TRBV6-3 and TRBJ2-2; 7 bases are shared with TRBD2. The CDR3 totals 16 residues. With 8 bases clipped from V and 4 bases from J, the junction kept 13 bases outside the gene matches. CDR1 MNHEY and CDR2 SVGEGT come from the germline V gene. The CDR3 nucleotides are TGTGCCAGCTCAAACTCAGCGGGGTTGGTCACCGGGGAGCTGTTTTTT. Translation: CASSNSAGLVTGELFF.

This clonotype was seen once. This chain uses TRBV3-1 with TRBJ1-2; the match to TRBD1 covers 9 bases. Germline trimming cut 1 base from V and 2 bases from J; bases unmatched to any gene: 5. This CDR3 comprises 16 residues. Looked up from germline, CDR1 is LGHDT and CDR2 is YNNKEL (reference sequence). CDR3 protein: CASSQVGTGRNYGYTF. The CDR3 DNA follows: TGTGCCAGCAGCCAAGTGGGGACAGGGAGGAACTATGGCTACACCTTC.

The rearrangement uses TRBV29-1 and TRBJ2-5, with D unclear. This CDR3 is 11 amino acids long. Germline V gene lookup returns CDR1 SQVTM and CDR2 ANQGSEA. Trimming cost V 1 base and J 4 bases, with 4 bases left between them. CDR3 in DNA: TGCAGCGTTGAAGTGAGAGAGACCCAGTACTTC. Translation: CSVEVRETQYF.

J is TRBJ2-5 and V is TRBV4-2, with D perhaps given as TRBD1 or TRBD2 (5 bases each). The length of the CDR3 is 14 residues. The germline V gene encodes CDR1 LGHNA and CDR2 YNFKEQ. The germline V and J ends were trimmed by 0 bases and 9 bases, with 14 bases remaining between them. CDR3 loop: CASSQDQGLGAQYF. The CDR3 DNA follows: TGTGCCAGCAGCCAAGATCAGGGTTTGGGGGCCCAGTACTTC.